This entry lists 19 T cell receptor beta chains sequenced from one sample in a study of blood T cells in healthy people across ages. A sample-barcoded 5' primer and a J-beta primer mix were used in a second PCR of roughly 6 to 11 cycles. From the 5' RACE reads, TCRdb called clonotypes with MiXCR, one entry per CDR3 protein. The table records around 1,600,000 distinct CDR3 sequences, about 45% of them present only once. The material sequenced was blood. These receptors were taken from a woman aged 18-29 years in good health.

Comment on this clonotype: The CDR3 ends on some other residue instead of the conserved phenylalanine or tryptophan, so this is likely a read error. The rearrangement links TRBV12-3 or TRBV12-4 to TRBJ2-4; perhaps TRBD1 as D (6 bases). The DNA end favors TRBJ2-5, so the J call may be wrong. The CDR3 runs 15 residues. DNA for the CDR3: TGTGCCAGCAGTTTAATTATGGACAGCCAAGAGACCCAGTACTTA. Amino acid sequence: CASSLIMDSQETQYL.

The V and J genes are TRBV29-1 and TRBJ2-1; D gene uncertain. Germline V gene sequence: CDR1 SQVTM, CDR2 ANQGSEA. V lost 0 bases and J lost 3, with 3 bases in between. This CDR3 has 12 residues. The CDR3 is CSVEEYYNEQFF. CDR3 DNA sequence: TGCAGCGTTGAAGAGTACTACAATGAGCAGTTCTTC.

This clonotype was seen once. The V call is TRBV6-6, the J call TRBJ1-4; maybe TRBD1 (5 bases). Trimming cost V 10 bases and J 6 bases, with 12 bases left between them. Germline assignment: CDR1 MNHNY and CDR2 SVGAGI (reference sequence). There are 12 residues in the CDR3. Here the CDR3 DNA reads TGTGCCACCCGAGGGGCAGATGAAAAACTGTTTTTT. It specifies CATRGADEKLFF.

The chain has TRBV27 and TRBJ1-2, with TRBD1 matching over 9 bases. Looked up from germline, CDR1 is MNHEY and CDR2 is SMNVEV (reference sequence). V trimming: 5 bases; J trimming: 8 bases; junction bases outside the gene matches: 6. CDR3 length: 13 amino acids. CDR3 region: CASSLYRGRGYTF. Written as DNA, the CDR3 is TGTGCCAGCAGTCTATACAGGGGGCGAGGCTACACCTTC.

This rearrangement joins TRBV4-1 to TRBJ1-5; 8 bases are shared with TRBD1. Germline CDR1 is MGHRA and CDR2 is YSYEKL. The CDR3 totals 16 residues. The J segment lost 2 bases and the V segment lost 4 bases, leaving 7 bases of the junction unmatched. DNA for the CDR3: TGCGCCAGCAGCCTTTCGACAGGGGATGGCAATCAGCCCCAGCATTTT. This translates into CASSLSTGDGNQPQHF.

This clonotype was seen a handful of times. The genes are TRBV6-6 and TRBJ1-4; D is perhaps TRBD1 (5 bases). The CDR3 covers 13 residues. CDR1 and CDR2 (germline): MNHNY, SVGAGI (reference sequence). Trimming took off 5 bases at V and 7 bases at J, with 11 bases between the two ends. The CDR3 nucleotides are TGTGCCAGCAGTGGGGCAGCCATTGAAAAACTGTTTTTT. The encoded protein is CASSGAAIEKLFF.

This clonotype was found a few times. The genes are TRBV5-1 and TRBJ1-6; D remains unclear. Germline V gene lookup returns CDR1 SGHRS and CDR2 YFSETQ. This CDR3 has 15 amino acids. Trimming stripped 1 base from V and 5 bases from J, with 10 bases between. The CDR3 spells CASSLRVLDNSPLHF. The CDR3 DNA follows: TGCGCCAGCAGCTTGCGAGTTCTCGATAATTCACCCCTCCACTTT.

The chain couples TRBV30 to TRBJ1-1, with 12 positions matching TRBD1. Germline lookup yields CDR1 GTSNPN and CDR2 SVGIG (reference sequence). There are 14 residues in the CDR3. After removal of 3 bases from V and 5 bases from J, the junction contained 4 bases not matched to a gene. The CDR3 sequence: CAWSLGQGATEAFF. The CDR3 coding sequence is TGTGCCTGGAGCCTGGGACAGGGGGCTACTGAAGCTTTCTTT.

To note about this clonotype: Its ends do not fully match the called genes, so a read error is possible. The CDR3 protein is CASRAHEAREKLFF. The CDR3 coding sequence is TGTGCAAGCAGGGCTCACGAGGCTCGGGAAAAACTGTTTTTT. V and J are TRBV12-3 or TRBV12-4 and TRBJ1-4; the D gene is possibly TRBD1 (5 bases). The CDR3 consists of 14 residues.

On this clonotype itself: A junction boundary mismatches the germline segment, possibly from a read error. The chain employs TRBV4-3 and TRBJ2-1, with D unresolved. Germline V gene sequence: CDR1 LGHNA, CDR2 YSLEER. CDR3 size: 17 residues. CDR3 DNA sequence: TGCGCCAGCAGCCAAGATTCTCGACGAGCGCACTACAATGAACAGTTCTTC. This sequence encodes CASSQDSRRAHYNEQFF.

The chain carries TRBV29-1 and TRBJ2-5, with a possible D match to TRBD2 (5 bases). The end of the DNA is better explained by TRBJ2-4, so the J call may be wrong. Germline V CDR1 and CDR2: SQVTM, ANQGSEA. The CDR3 totals 13 residues. The CDR3 region is CSAAGISKNIQYF. As DNA, the CDR3 is TGCAGCGCTGCGGGCATTAGCAAAAACATTCAGTACTTC.

A word on this clonotype: At one end the junction does not follow the germline gene, possibly because of a read error. The chain joins TRBV24-1 to TRBJ2-1; 8 bases map to TRBD1. The length of the CDR3 is 14 residues. The germline V gene encodes CDR1 KGHDR and CDR2 SFDVKD. CDR3 protein: CATSDGTGGNGQFF. The CDR3 nucleotides read TGTGCCACCAGTGACGGAACAGGGGGTAATGGGCAGTTCTTC.

This clonotype was counted at least ten times. The CDR3 sequence: CASRGQSDTQYF. DNA for the CDR3: TGCGCCAGCAGGGGTCAGTCAGATACGCAGTATTTT. The rearrangement uses TRBV5-1 and TRBJ2-3, with D hard to call. The CDR3 contains 12 residues. V dropped 5 bases and J dropped 4 bases, with 8 bases sitting between them. CDR1 SGHRS and CDR2 YFSETQ come from the germline V gene.

The chain joins TRBV2 to TRBJ2-6, with 12 bases that match TRBD2. Trimming took 7 bases from V and 2 from J; bases not matched to a gene: 6. Germline CDR1 and CDR2: SNHLY and FYNNEI. The CDR3 totals 17 residues. Here the CDR3 reads CASISTSGGTGANVLTF. The CDR3 coding sequence is TGTGCCAGCATCTCGACTAGCGGGGGAACTGGGGCCAACGTCCTGACTTTC.

The rearrangement links TRBV15 to TRBJ1-4, with D possibly being TRBD1 (5 bases). The CDR3 contains 14 residues. Germline CDR1 and CDR2: LNHNV and YYDKDF (reference sequence). With 0 bases removed from V and 8 bases from J, the gap between germline ends came to 10 bases. DNA for the CDR3: TGTGCCACCAGCAGAGATTTGGGGGACGAAAAACTGTTTTTT. The encoded protein is CATSRDLGDEKLFF.

The count of this clonotype is one. This chain links TRBV15 with TRBJ2-1, with unresolved D. The J call is in doubt because the DNA end fits TRBJ2-7 better. Germline CDR1 LNHNV, CDR2 YYDKDF (reference sequence). The CDR3 length is 13 residues. The CDR3 DNA follows: TGTGCCACCAGCATGGGCTCCTACAATGAGCAGTACTTC. Its translation: CATSMGSYNEQYF.

This chain joins TRBV29-1 and TRBJ2-7; TRBD2 agrees at 8 bases. The junction had 11 bases not matched to a gene; V was cut back by 7 bases and J by 3 bases. Germline V gives CDR1 SQVTM, CDR2 ANQGSEA. The CDR3 length is 14 residues. The CDR3 bases are TGCAGCGGTCTTAGCGGGACTGGGAACTACGAGCAGTACTTC. Encoded protein: CSGLSGTGNYEQYF.

This clonotype came up a few times. The chain couples TRBV4-1 to TRBJ2-5, with a tentative D call TRBD2 (5 bases). There are 14 residues in the CDR3. Trimming removed 0 bases from V and 4 bases from J, with 9 bases in between. Germline V CDR1 and CDR2: MGHRA, YSYEKL. Here the CDR3 DNA reads TGCGCCAGCAGCCAAGAACGGGGATCAGAGACCCAGTACTTC. Protein product: CASSQERGSETQYF.

V gene TRBV9 combines with J gene TRBJ2-5, with TRBD1 matching 10 bases. The J call is doubtful: the DNA matches TRBJ2-7 better. The V gene's germline CDR1 is SGDLS and CDR2 YYNGEE. The CDR3 is 16 amino acids. CDR3 nucleotides: TGTGCCAGCAGCAAGACCCTGGACAGGGGGACCCACGAGCAGTACTTC. This gives the protein CASSKTLDRGTHEQYF.